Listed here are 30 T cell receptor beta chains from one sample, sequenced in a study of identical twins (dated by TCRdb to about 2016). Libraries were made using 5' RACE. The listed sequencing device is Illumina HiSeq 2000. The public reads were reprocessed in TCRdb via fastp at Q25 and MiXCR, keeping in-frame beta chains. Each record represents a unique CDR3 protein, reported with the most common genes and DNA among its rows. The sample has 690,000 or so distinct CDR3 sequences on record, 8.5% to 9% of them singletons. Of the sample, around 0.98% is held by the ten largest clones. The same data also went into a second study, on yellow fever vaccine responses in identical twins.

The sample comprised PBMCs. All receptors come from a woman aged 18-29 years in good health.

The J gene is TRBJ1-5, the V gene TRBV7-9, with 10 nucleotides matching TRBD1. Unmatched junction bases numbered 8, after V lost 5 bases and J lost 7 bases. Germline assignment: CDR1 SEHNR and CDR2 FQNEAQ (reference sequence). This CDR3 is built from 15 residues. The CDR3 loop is CASSATGGADQPQHF. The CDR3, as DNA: TGTGCCAGCAGCGCGACAGGGGGCGCAGACCAGCCCCAGCATTTT.

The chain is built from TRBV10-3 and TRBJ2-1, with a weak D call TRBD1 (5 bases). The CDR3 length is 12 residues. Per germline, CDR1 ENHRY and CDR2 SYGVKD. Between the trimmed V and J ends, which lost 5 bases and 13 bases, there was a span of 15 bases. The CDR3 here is CAISQQVNPQFF. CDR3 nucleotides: TGTGCCATCAGTCAACAGGTGAATCCACAGTTCTTC.

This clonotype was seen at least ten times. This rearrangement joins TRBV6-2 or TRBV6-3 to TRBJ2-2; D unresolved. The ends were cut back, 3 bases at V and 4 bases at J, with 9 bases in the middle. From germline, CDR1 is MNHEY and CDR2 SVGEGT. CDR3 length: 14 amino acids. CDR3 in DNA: TGTGCCAGCAGTTATCGCGTTAGCACCGGGGAGCTGTTTTTT. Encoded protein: CASSYRVSTGELFF.

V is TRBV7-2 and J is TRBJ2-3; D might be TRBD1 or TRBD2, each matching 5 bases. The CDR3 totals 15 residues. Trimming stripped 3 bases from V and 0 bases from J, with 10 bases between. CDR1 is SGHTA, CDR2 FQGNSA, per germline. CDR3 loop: CASSFDGASTDTQYF. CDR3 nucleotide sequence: TGTGCCAGCAGCTTTGACGGGGCTAGCACAGATACGCAGTATTTT.

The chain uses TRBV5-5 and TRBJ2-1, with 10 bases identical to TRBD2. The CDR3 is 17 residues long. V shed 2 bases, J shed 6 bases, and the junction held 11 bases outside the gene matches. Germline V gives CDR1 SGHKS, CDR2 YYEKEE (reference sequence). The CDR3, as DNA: TGTGCCAGCAGCTTTCTAGCGGGAGTCATAGTGGGCAATGAGCAGTTCTTC. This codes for CASSFLAGVIVGNEQFF.

The CDR3 protein is CSTREGGAEAFF. The DNA of the CDR3 is TGCAGCACCAGGGAGGGAGGCGCTGAAGCTTTCTTT. This sequence joins TRBV29-1 and TRBJ1-1; TRBD1 is a possible D gene (5 bases). The length of the CDR3 is 12 residues. Germline V gives CDR1 SQVTM, CDR2 ANQGSEA. Between the trimmed V and J ends, which lost 8 bases and 6 bases, there was a span of 16 bases.

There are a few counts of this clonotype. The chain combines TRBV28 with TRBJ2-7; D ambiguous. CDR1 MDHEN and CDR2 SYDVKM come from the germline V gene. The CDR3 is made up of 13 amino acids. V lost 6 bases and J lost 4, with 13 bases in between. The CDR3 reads CASRRQGWYEQYF. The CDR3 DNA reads TGTGCCAGCAGGCGCCAAGGGTGGTACGAGCAGTACTTC.

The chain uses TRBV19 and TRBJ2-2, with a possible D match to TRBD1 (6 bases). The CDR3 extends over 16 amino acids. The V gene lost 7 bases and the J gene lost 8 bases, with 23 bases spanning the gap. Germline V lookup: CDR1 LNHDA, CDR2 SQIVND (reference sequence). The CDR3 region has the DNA TGTGCCAGTACCCAAGCCCTTTACAGGGCCGCAGGGGAGCTGTTTTTT. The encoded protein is CASTQALYRAAGELFF.

The CDR3 nucleotides read TGTGCCAGCAGCTTGCCCGGGACAGGGATATACGAGCAGTACTTC. Its protein is CASSLPGTGIYEQYF. The chain has TRBV5-4 and TRBJ2-7; 9 nucleotides align to TRBD1. The CDR3 has 15 amino acids. V was clipped by 1 base and J by 4 bases; unmatched bases: 6. CDR1 SGHNT and CDR2 YYREEE come from the germline V gene (reference sequence).

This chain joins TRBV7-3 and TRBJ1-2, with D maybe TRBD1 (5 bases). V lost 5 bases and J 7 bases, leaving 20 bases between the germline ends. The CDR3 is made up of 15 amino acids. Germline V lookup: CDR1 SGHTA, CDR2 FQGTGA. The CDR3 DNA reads TGTGCCAGCAGCCCCACGACCCGGGGCGCGAGTGGCTACACCTTC. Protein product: CASSPTTRGASGYTF.

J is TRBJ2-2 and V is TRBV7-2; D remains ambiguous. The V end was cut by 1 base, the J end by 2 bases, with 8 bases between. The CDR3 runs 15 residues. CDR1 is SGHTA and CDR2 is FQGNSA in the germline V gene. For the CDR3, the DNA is TGTGCCAGCAGCTTAGGGCCCATAAACACCGGGGAGCTGTTTTTT. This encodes CASSLGPINTGELFF.

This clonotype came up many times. The chain's CDR3 is CASSRETTGWGYNEQFF. CDR3 nucleotide sequence: TGTGCCAGCAGCCGTGAAACTACAGGGTGGGGTTACAATGAGCAGTTCTTC. This chain connects TRBV12-3 or TRBV12-4 to TRBJ2-1; a weak D match, TRBD1 (6 bases). CDR3 size: 17 residues. V was shortened by 6 bases and J by 4 bases, with 22 bases between the two germline ends.

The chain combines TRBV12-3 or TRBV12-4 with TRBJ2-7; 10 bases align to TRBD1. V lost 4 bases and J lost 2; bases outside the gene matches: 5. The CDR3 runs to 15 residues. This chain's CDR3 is CASSSLGQGTYEQYF. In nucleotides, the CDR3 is TGTGCCAGCAGTTCTCTGGGACAGGGGACCTACGAGCAGTACTTC.

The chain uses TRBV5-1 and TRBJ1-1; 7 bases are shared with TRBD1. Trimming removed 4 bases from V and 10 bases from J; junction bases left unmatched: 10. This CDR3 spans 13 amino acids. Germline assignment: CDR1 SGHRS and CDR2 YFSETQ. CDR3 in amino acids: CASSGDRENGAFF. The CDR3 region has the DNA TGCGCCAGCAGCGGTGACAGGGAGAACGGAGCTTTCTTT.

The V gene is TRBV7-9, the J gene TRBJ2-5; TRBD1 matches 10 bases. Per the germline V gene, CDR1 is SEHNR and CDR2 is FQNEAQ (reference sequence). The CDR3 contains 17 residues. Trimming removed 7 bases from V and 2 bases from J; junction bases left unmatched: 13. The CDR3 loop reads CASILPVGQGSQETQYF. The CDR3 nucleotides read TGTGCCAGCATTCTCCCCGTGGGACAGGGGAGTCAAGAGACCCAGTACTTC.

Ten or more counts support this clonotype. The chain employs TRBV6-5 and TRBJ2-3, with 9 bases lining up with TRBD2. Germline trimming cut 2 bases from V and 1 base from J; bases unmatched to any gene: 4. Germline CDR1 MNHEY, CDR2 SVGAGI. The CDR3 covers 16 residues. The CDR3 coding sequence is TGTGCCAGCAGTTACGGGGCGGGGGGGGGCACAGATACGCAGTATTTT. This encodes CASSYGAGGGTDTQYF.

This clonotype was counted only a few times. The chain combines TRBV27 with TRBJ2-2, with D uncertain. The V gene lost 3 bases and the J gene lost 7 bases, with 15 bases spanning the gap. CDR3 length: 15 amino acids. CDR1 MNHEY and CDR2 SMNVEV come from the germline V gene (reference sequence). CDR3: CASSFFGRDGGELFF. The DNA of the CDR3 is TGTGCCAGCAGTTTCTTCGGTCGAGATGGCGGGGAGCTGTTTTTT.

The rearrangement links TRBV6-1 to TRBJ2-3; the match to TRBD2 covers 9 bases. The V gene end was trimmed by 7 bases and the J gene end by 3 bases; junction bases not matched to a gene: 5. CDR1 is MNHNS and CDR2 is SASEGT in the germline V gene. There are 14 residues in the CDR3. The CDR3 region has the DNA TGTGCCAGCACTCCTAGCGGGGATACAGATACGCAGTATTTT. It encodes CASTPSGDTDTQYF.

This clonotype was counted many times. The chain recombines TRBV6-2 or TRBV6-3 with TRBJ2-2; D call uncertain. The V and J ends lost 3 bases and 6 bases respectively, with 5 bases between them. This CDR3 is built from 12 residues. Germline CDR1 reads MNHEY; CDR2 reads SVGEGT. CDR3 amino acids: CASSYESGELFF. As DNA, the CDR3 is TGTGCCAGCAGTTATGAGTCCGGGGAGCTGTTTTTT.

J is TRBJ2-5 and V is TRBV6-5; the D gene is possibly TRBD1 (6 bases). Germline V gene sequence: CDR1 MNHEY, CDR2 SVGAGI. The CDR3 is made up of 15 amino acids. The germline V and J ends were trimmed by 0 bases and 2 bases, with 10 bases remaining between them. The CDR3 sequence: CASSYSIQGQETQYF. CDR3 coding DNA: TGTGCCAGCAGTTACTCGATACAGGGTCAAGAGACCCAGTACTTC.

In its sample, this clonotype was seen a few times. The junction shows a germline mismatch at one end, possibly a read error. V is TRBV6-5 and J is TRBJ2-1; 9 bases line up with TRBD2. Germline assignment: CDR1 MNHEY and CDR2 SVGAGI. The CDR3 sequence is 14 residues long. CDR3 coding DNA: TGTGCCAGCAGTTACTCGGGCCTAGCGGGGACGCAGGTCTTC. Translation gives CASSYSGLAGTQVF.

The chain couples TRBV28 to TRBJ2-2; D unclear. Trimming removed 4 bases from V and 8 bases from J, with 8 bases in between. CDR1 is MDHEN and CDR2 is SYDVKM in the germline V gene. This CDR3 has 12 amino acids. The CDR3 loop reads CASSSQVGELFF. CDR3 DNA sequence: TGTGCCAGCAGTTCGCAGGTGGGGGAGCTGTTTTTT.

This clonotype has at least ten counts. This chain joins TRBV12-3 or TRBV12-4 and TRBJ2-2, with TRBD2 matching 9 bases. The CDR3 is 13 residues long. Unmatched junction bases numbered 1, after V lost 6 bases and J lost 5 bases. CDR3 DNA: TGTGCCAGCAGAGGACTAGCGACCGGGGAGCTGTTTTTT. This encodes CASRGLATGELFF.

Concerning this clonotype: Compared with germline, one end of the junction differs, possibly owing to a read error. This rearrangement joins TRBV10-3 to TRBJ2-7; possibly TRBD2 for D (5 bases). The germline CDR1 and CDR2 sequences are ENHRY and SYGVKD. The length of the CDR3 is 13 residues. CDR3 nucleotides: TGTGCCATCAGCACCGGGGAACGGTACGAGCGGTACTTC. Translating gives CAISTGERYERYF.

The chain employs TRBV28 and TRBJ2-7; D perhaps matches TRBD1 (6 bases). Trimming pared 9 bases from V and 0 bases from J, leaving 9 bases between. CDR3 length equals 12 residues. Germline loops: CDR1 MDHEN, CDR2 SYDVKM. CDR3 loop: CASGQRSYEQYF. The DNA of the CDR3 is TGTGCCAGTGGACAGCGCTCCTACGAGCAGTACTTC.

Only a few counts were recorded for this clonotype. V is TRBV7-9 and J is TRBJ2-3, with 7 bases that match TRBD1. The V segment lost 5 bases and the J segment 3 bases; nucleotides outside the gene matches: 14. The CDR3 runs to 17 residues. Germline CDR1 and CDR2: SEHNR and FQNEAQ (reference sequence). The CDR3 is CASSATGPVGGTDTQYF. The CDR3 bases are TGTGCCAGCAGCGCGACAGGGCCGGTCGGTGGTACAGATACGCAGTATTTT.

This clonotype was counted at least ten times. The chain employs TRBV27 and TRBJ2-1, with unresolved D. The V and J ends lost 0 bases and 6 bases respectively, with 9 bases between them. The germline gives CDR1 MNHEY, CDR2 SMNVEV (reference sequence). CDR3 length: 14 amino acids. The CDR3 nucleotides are TGTGCCAGCAGTTTATCGGGGAATTTCAATGAGCAGTTCTTC. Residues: CASSLSGNFNEQFF.

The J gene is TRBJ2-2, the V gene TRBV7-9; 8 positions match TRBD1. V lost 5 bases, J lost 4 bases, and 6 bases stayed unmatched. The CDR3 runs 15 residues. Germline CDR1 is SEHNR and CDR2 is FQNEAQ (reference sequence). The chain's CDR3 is CASSLRQGRTGELFF. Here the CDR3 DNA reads TGTGCCAGCAGCCTCCGACAGGGGCGCACCGGGGAGCTGTTTTTT.

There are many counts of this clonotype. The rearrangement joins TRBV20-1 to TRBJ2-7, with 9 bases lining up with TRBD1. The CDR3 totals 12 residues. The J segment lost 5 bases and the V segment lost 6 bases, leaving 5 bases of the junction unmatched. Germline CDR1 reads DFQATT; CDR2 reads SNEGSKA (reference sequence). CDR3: CSAPGQGHEQYF. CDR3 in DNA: TGCAGTGCCCCGGGACAGGGTCACGAGCAGTACTTC.

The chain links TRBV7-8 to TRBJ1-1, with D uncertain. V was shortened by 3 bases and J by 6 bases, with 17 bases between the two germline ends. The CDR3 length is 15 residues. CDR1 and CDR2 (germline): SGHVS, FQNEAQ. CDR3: CASSLFAGRLPEAFF. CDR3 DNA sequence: TGTGCCAGCAGCTTGTTCGCCGGAAGGCTCCCTGAAGCTTTCTTT.